The 14 T cell receptor beta chains reported below all come from one sample, sequenced in a study of identical twins. In TCRdb, the 5' RACE reads were re-called with MiXCR into one record per CDR3 protein. The sample yields hundreds of thousands of distinct CDR3 sequences, over 20% seen once. The sample was also linked to a second study, of T cells expressing NK-cell markers.

Sequenced: PBMCs. These receptors all stem from a woman aged 18-29 years in good health.

This clonotype was detected only a few times. The chain links TRBV2 to TRBJ2-7; 9 nucleotides agree with TRBD1. The CDR3 loop spans 14 amino acids. The germline V gene encodes CDR1 SNHLY and CDR2 FYNNEI. Losses at the gene ends were 11 bases for V and 3 bases for J; bases not matched to a gene: 11. For the CDR3, the DNA is TGTGCCGGCAAGGTCGGGACAGGGAGCTACGAGCAGTACTTC. Residues: CAGKVGTGSYEQYF.

The chain couples TRBV29-1 to TRBJ1-2; tentative D call: TRBD1 (5 bases). The V end was cut by 7 bases, the J end by 0 bases, with 15 bases between. Germline assignment: CDR1 SQVTM and CDR2 ANQGSEA. This CDR3 contains 14 residues. The CDR3 protein is CSAAGGASNYGYTF. The CDR3 nucleotides are TGCAGCGCAGCGGGGGGAGCCTCTAACTATGGCTACACCTTC.

V and J are TRBV12-3 or TRBV12-4 and TRBJ2-1; D is unclear. V gave up 5 bases and J gave up 9 bases, with 32 bases separating them. CDR3 length equals 19 residues. As DNA, the CDR3 is TGTGCCAGCAGTCTCACACACCTGGGTCTCTACGAAGGTTATCGTGAGCAGTTCTTC. It translates to CASSLTHLGLYEGYREQFF.

In DNA, the CDR3 is TGCGCCAGCAGCTTGGCCCAGGGAGTAACTTCCGGGGAGCTGTTTTTT. Protein: CASSLAQGVTSGELFF. The chain is built from TRBV5-1 and TRBJ2-2, with D perhaps being TRBD1 or TRBD2 (5 bases each). Between the trimmed V and J ends, which lost 0 bases and 6 bases, there was a span of 15 bases. The CDR3 is made up of 16 amino acids. Germline V gene sequence: CDR1 SGHRS, CDR2 YFSETQ.

V usage is TRBV5-1 and J usage is TRBJ2-7; TRBD2 aligns across 11 bases. CDR1 is SGHRS and CDR2 is YFSETQ in the germline V gene. V dropped 0 bases and J dropped 5; count of bases not matched to a gene: 4. The CDR3 contains 15 residues. CDR3 region: CASSLELTSGNEQYF. In DNA, the CDR3 is TGCGCCAGCAGCTTGGAGTTGACTAGCGGGAACGAGCAGTACTTC.

This clonotype was detected ten times or more. The chain recombines TRBV27 with TRBJ2-2; no clear D gene. Trimming removed 4 bases at V and 4 bases at J, with 4 bases between. Per germline, CDR1 MNHEY and CDR2 SMNVEV (reference sequence). The length of the CDR3 is 12 residues. CDR3 region: CASSYRTGELFF. CDR3 DNA sequence: TGTGCCAGCAGTTATCGCACCGGGGAGCTGTTTTTT.

The chain combines TRBV4-3 with TRBJ2-1; tentative D call: TRBD2 (6 bases). Deletions cut 3 bases from V and 9 bases from J, with 18 bases between. The CDR3 length is 15 residues. Germline V gene lookup returns CDR1 LGHNA and CDR2 YSLEER. Here the CDR3 reads CASSHRSSRRGEQFF. The CDR3 DNA is TGCGCCAGCAGCCATAGGAGCAGCAGGAGGGGTGAGCAGTTCTTC.

This clonotype occurred many times. This chain connects TRBV6-5 to TRBJ2-2; no definite D call. The V end lost 0 bases, the J end lost 2 bases, and 4 bases lay between the germline ends. The CDR3 has 14 amino acids. CDR1 and CDR2 (germline): MNHEY, SVGAGI. CDR3 residues: CASSYSGNTGELFF. CDR3 coding DNA: TGTGCCAGCAGTTACTCGGGCAACACCGGGGAGCTGTTTTTT.

This chain joins TRBV20-1 and TRBJ2-3, with TRBD2 identical over 9 bases. The length of the CDR3 is 15 residues. Germline V gives CDR1 DFQATT, CDR2 SNEGSKA (reference sequence). J gave up 1 base and V 3 bases, and 5 bases lay outside the gene matches. The DNA for the CDR3 is TGCAGTGCTAGGGATGCTAGCGGGGGCACAGATACGCAGTATTTT. It specifies CSARDASGGTDTQYF.

The V call is TRBV20-1, the J call TRBJ1-1; a weak D match, TRBD1 (5 bases). V was pared by 5 bases and J by 6 bases, with 16 bases between. The length of the CDR3 is 13 residues. Germline CDR1 DFQATT, CDR2 SNEGSKA (reference sequence). The CDR3 DNA reads as TGCAGTGCTGGCCGACGACGGGACTCTGAAGCTTTCTTT. Protein sequence: CSAGRRRDSEAFF.

This clonotype was detected ten times or more. The rearrangement joins TRBV6-5 to TRBJ1-2; the D is unclear. Per germline, CDR1 MNHEY and CDR2 SVGAGI. CDR3 size: 14 residues. V was shortened by 4 bases and J by 0 bases, with 9 bases between the two germline ends. CDR3 loop: CASSFTDANYGYTF. In nucleotides, the CDR3 is TGTGCCAGCAGTTTTACCGACGCTAACTATGGCTACACCTTC.

This clonotype turned up a few times. The V and J genes are TRBV20-1 and TRBJ1-1; the match to TRBD1 covers 8 bases. J gave up 4 bases and V 4 bases, and 8 bases lay outside the gene matches. Per the germline V gene, CDR1 is DFQATT and CDR2 is SNEGSKA (reference sequence). This CDR3 is 14 amino acids long. CDR3 DNA sequence: TGCAGTGCTACCAGGCCCGGGACAGGCACTGAAGCTTTCTTT. It yields the protein CSATRPGTGTEAFF.

The CDR3 nucleotides are TGTGCCAGCACCCTGTCGACTAGCGGGAGTAATGAGCAGTTCTTC. It codes for CASTLSTSGSNEQFF. The genes are TRBV11-2 and TRBJ2-1, with 12 nucleotides matching TRBD2. The CDR3 loop spans 15 amino acids. In germline, CDR1 is SGHAT, CDR2 FQNNGV. V was pared by 7 bases and J by 7 bases, with 8 bases of the junction left unmatched.

The rearrangement uses TRBV28 and TRBJ2-3; the match to TRBD2 covers 8 bases. This CDR3 region has 16 residues. Germline CDR1 MDHEN, CDR2 SYDVKM. The ends lost 5 bases at V and 6 bases at J; junction bases unmatched: 13. The CDR3 sequence: CASSLLGSGSADTQYF. CDR3 coding DNA: TGTGCCAGCAGTCTGTTGGGGAGCGGGAGTGCTGATACGCAGTATTTT.